This TCR beta chain was observed in a study of cytomegalovirus exposure and HLA in healthy donors. Findings and limits, study-wide: The authors listed 150 to 200 TCR beta chains as cytomegalovirus-associated. The classifier reportedly diagnosed cytomegalovirus status with high specificity and sensitivity. In the 120 validation repertoires, a later analysis found that first-cohort TCR clusters tended to co-occur.

Only a few counts were recorded for this clone. Its specificity is unknown. Some clones are missing from TCRdb's copy, which holds only in-frame ones; the method was immunoSEQ multiplex PCR. The data show 150,000 to 200,000 clones, around 86% seen once. Germline values: CDR1 MNHNY, CDR2 SVGAGI (reference sequence). Germline trimming cut 6 bases from V and 2 bases from J; bases unmatched to any gene: 7. CDR3 length: 15 residues. This TCR derives from a young woman in good health and CMV-seronegative. This chain uses TRBV6-6 with TRBJ2-7; 10 nucleotides agree with TRBD1. Sequences were obtained from PBMCs. The CDR3 DNA sequence: TGTGCCAGCAGCCCAAGCGGACAGGGGGCCTACGAGCAGTACTTC. Encoded protein: CASSPSGQGAYEQYF.